This TCR beta chain originates from a study of OX40 agonist ivuxolimab in advanced cancers. Across the whole study: The dose-escalation cohort was about 86% male, with a mean age of around 54 years, ranging about 23 to 90. Findings and caveats of the study: Expanded peripheral T-cell antigen specificity went undetermined. At doses 0.1 to 3.0 mg/kg, CD4+ and CD8+ clones expanded.

The data were produced by immunoSEQ multiplex PCR, yet TCRdb's version contains in-frame clones alone and is incomplete. The table has 20,000 to 25,000 clones, around 88% seen once; the top ten hold 20% to 25%. A remark on this clone: Its antigen is not known.

Germline lookup yields CDR1 MNHEY and CDR2 SMNVEV (reference sequence). V lost 5 bases, J lost 0 bases, and 11 bases lay in between. The length of the CDR3 is 14 residues. Blood draws occurred at baseline, cycle 4 day 1, and cycle 7 day 1. This chain connects TRBV27 to TRBJ2-7; tentatively, D is TRBD1 or TRBD2 (5 bases each). The sample consisted of CD4+ or CD8+ T cells sorted from blood, taken in a trial of the OX40 agonist ivuxolimab. The receptor was derived from an adult with an advanced solid tumor such as melanoma, head and neck, liver or kidney cancer. The CDR3 coding sequence is TGTGCCAGCAGTCGGGGCCCGAACTCCTACGAGCAGTACTTC. Protein: CASSRGPNSYEQYF.